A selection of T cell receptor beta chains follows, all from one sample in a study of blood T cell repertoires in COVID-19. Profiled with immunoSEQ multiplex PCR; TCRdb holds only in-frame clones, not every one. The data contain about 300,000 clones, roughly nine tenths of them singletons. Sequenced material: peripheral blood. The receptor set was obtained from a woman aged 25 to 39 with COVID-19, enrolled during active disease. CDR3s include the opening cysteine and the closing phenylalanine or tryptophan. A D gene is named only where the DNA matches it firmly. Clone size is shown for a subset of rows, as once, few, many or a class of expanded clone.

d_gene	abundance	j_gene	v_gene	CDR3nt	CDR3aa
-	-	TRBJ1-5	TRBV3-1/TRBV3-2	TGTGCCAGCAGCCAAGGCGGCTTCAATCAGCCCCAGCATTTT	CASSQGGFNQPQHF
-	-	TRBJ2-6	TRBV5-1	TGCGCCAGCAGCTTGGCGGGGGCTGGGGCCAACGTCCTGACTTTC	CASSLAGAGANVLTF
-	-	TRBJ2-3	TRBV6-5	TGTGCCAGCCTTTCCAGCGGGTTAAGAGATACGCAGTATTTT	CASLSSGLRDTQYF
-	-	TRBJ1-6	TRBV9	TGTGCCAGCAGCCCCCGAACAGGGAGAGGCGTTTCACCCCTCCACTTT	CASSPRTGRGVSPLHF
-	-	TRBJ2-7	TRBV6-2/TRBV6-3	TGTGCCAGCAGTTCCATAGCGTACGAGCAGTACTTC	CASSSIAYEQYF
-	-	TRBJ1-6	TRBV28	TGTGCCAGCCTGTTAATGAGCTCCTATAATTCACCCCTCCACTTT	CASLLMSSYNSPLHF
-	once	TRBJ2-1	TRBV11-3	TGTGCCAGCAGCGTAAGGGCGGGGTTTAATGAGCAGTTCTTC	CASSVRAGFNEQFF
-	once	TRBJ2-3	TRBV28	TGTGCCAGCAGCGACAGACGCACAGATACGCAGTATTTT	CASSDRRTDTQYF
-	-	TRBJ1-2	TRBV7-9	TGTGCCAGCAGCTTATCAGGGGCACAGGTTGGCTACACCTTC	CASSLSGAQVGYTF
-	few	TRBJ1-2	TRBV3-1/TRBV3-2	TGTGCCAGCAGCCAAGTGACAGAATATGGCTACACCTTC	CASSQVTEYGYTF
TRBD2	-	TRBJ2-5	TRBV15	TGTGCCACCAGCAGACTAGCGGGGGGGCACGAGACCCAGTACTTC	CATSRLAGGHETQYF
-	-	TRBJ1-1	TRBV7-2	TGTGCCAGCAGCCTATCCGACTCGCGACCCATGAACACTGAAGCTTTCTTT	CASSLSDSRPMNTEAFF
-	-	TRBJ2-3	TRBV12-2	TGTGCAAGTCGCTTAGGGGGACAGGGGGCAGATACGCAGTATTTT	CASRLGGQGADTQYF
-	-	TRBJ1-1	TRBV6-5	TGTGCCAGCAGTTCACGGGCGGGGGACACTGAAGCTTTCTTT	CASSSRAGDTEAFF
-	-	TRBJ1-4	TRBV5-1	TGCGCCAGCAGCTTGGGAGACAGTAATGAAAAACTGTTTTTT	CASSLGDSNEKLFF
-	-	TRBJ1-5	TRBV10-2	TGCGCCAGCAGTGTAACAGGGATAAGCAATCAGCCCCAGCATTTT	CASSVTGISNQPQHF
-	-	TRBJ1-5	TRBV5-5	TGTGCCAGCAGCTTGCTACAGGGCGTCAGTCAGCCCCAGCATTTT	CASSLLQGVSQPQHF
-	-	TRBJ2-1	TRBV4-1	TGCGCCAGCAGCCAAGTGCTGGGAGGCTCCTACAATGAGCAGTTCTTC	CASSQVLGGSYNEQFF
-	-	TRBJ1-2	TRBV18	TGTGCCAGCTCACCAGCCCGAGCCGCCAGGGATGGCTACACCTTC	CASSPARAARDGYTF
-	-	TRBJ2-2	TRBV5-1	TGCGCCAGCAGAGCGAAGACAGTCACCGGGGAGCTGTTTTTT	CASRAKTVTGELFF
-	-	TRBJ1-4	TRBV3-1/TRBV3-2	TGTGCCAGCAGCCATAACAGGGCGGCTAATGAAAAACTGTTTTTT	CASSHNRAANEKLFF
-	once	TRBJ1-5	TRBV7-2	TGTGCCAGCAGCTCCGGACAGTTAATAGGACAGCCCCAGCATTTT	CASSSGQLIGQPQHF
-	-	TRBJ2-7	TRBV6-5	TGTGCCAGCAGGAAGGACGGCCGCCGAGGGGAGCAGTACTTC	CASRKDGRRGEQYF
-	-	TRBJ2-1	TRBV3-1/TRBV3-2	TGTGCCAGCAGCCAAGGCGTTAACAATGAGCAGTTCTTC	CASSQGVNNEQFF
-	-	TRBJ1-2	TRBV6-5	TGTGCCAGCAGTTATTACGGGGGGAACTATGGCTACACCTTC	CASSYYGGNYGYTF
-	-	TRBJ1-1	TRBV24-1	TGTGCCACCAGAGGGGGTGAAGCTTTCTTT	CATRGGEAFF
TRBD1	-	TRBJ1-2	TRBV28	TGTGCCAGCAGTTTGAACAGGGGCTCCTATGGCTACACCTTC	CASSLNRGSYGYTF
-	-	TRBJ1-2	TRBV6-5	TGTGCCAGCAGTTACTCGGCAGACTCGCCGGGCTACACCTTC	CASSYSADSPGYTF